A single sample is the source of the 5 T cell receptor beta chains below, sequenced in a study of blood T cell repertoires in COVID-19. Profiled with immunoSEQ multiplex PCR; TCRdb holds only in-frame clones, not every one. The table lists over 130,000 clones, about four fifths of them singletons. Sequencing used peripheral blood. Source of these receptors: a man aged 25-40 years with COVID-19, enrolled during active disease.

This clone was found once. The chain employs TRBV6-2 or TRBV6-3 and TRBJ2-3, with TRBD2 identical over 8 bases. CDR3 length: 16 residues. V lost 5 bases, J lost 5 bases, and 12 bases stayed unmatched. Per the germline V gene, CDR1 is MNHEY and CDR2 is SVGEGT. CDR3 region: CASSPQTSDSEDTQYF. The CDR3 DNA reads TGTGCCAGCAGTCCGCAGACTAGCGACTCTGAAGATACGCAGTATTTT.

This clone has more than one count but fewer than ten. Other nucleotide sequences from this sample produce the same CDR3. This sequence joins TRBV11-2 and TRBJ2-5; 8 nucleotides agree with TRBD2. V gave up 5 bases and J gave up 4 bases; unmatched junction bases: 6. This CDR3 has 14 residues. Germline CDR1 reads SGHAT; CDR2 reads FQNNGV. The CDR3 protein is CASSPRTSSETQYF. In DNA form, the CDR3 reads TGTGCCAGCAGCCCAAGGACTAGCTCAGAGACCCAGTACTTC.

The chain is built from TRBV10-3 and TRBJ2-7, with 9 bases that match TRBD1. Germline CDR1 ENHRY, CDR2 SYGVKD. This CDR3 is built from 17 residues. V trimming: 6 bases; J trimming: 3 bases; junction bases outside the gene matches: 15. The CDR3 bases are TGTGCCATCAGAAACGACCTGGGACAGGGAAACATCTACGAGCAGTACTTC. Encoded protein: CAIRNDLGQGNIYEQYF.

CDR3 DNA: TGTGCCAGCAGGAGCGGGAGGGCCAGGAATGAGCAGTTCTTC. Its protein is CASRSGRARNEQFF. The genes are TRBV2 and TRBJ2-1; 10 nucleotides align to TRBD2. Trimming took 6 bases from V and 7 from J; bases not matched to a gene: 6. This CDR3 has 14 residues. The germline V gene has CDR1 SNHLY and CDR2 FYNNEI.

The V call is TRBV5-4, the J call TRBJ2-2, with 9 bases fitting TRBD2. The CDR3 runs to 16 residues. Losses at the gene ends were 4 bases for V and 4 bases for J; bases not matched to a gene: 8. Germline V lookup: CDR1 SGHNT, CDR2 YYREEE (reference sequence). Here the CDR3 DNA reads TGTGCCAGCAGCCCAGTAGCGGGAGTAAGCACCGGGGAGCTGTTTTTT. Translating it yields CASSPVAGVSTGELFF.